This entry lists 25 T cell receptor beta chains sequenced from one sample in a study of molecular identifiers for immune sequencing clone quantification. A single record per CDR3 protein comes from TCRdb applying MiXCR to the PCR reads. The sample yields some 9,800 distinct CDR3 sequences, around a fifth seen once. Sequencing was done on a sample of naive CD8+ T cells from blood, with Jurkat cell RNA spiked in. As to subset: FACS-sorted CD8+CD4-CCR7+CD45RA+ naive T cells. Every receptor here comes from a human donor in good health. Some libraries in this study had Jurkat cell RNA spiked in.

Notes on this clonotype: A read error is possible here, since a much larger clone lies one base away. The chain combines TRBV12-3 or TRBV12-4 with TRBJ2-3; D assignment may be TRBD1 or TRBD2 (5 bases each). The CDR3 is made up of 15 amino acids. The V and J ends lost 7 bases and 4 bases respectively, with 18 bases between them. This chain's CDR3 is CASTLMGEKADTQYF. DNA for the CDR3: TGTGCCAGCACCCTAATGGGGGAGAAAGCAGATACGCAGTATTTT.

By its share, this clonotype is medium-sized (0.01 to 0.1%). The CDR3 sequence is CASSLGRSNQPQHF. In DNA, the CDR3 is TGTGCCAGCAGCTTAGGTCGAAGCAATCAGCCCCAGCATTTT. The chain carries TRBV13 and TRBJ1-5, with D hard to call. This CDR3 has 14 amino acids. Trimming stripped 0 bases from V and 1 base from J, with 4 bases between. Germline CDR1 PRHDT, CDR2 FYEKMQ (reference sequence).

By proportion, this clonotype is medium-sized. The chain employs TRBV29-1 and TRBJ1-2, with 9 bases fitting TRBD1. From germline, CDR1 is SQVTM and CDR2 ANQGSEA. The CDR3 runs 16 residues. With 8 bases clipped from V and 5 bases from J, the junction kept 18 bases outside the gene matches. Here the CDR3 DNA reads TGCAGCCTCTCGACCAATCTACAGGGGGCAAAGTATGGCTACACCTTC. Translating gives CSLSTNLQGAKYGYTF.

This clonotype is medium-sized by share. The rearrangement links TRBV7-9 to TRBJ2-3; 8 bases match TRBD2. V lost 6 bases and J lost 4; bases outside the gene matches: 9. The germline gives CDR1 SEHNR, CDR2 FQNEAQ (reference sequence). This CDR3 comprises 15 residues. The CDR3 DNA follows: TGTGCCAGCAGAGAGCGGGAGTCGGTTTCAGATACGCAGTATTTT. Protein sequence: CASRERESVSDTQYF.

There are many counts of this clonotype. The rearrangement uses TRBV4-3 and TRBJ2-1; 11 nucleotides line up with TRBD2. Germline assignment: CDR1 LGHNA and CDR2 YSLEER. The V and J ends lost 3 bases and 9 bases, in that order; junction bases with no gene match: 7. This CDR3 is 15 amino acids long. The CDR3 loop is CASSQRLAGISEQFF. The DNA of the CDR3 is TGCGCCAGCAGCCAGAGACTAGCGGGAATCAGTGAGCAGTTCTTC.

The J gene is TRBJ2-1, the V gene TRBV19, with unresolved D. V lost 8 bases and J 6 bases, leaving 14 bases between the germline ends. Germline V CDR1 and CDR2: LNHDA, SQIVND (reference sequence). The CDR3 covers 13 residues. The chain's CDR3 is CASCDVGGNEQFF. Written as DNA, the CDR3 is TGTGCCAGTTGTGATGTAGGTGGCAATGAGCAGTTCTTC.

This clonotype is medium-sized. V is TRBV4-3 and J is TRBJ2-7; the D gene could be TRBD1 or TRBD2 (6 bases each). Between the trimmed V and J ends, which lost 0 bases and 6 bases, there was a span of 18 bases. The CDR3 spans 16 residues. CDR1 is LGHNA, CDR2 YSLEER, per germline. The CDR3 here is CASSQDRSTGAGEQYF. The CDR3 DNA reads TGCGCCAGCAGCCAAGATCGCTCCACGGGGGCAGGCGAGCAGTACTTC.

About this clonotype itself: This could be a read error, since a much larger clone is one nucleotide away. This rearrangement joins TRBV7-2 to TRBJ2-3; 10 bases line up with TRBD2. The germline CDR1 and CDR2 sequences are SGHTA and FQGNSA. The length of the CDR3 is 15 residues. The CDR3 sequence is CASGLLAGVTDTQYF. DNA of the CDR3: TGTGCCAGCGGCTTGCTAGCGGGAGTAACAGATACGCAGTATTTT.

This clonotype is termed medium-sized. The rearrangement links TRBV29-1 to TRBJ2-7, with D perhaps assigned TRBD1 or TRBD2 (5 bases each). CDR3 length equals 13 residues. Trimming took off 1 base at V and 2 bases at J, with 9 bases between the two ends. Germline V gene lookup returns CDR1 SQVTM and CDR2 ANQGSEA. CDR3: CSVEGRDPYEQYF. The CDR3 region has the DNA TGCAGCGTTGAAGGCAGGGACCCCTACGAGCAGTACTTC.

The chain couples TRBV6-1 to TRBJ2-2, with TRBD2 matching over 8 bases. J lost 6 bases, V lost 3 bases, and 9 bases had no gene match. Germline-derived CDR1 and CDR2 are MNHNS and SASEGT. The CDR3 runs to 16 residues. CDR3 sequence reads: CASSEVSTSDAGELFF. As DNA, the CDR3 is TGTGCCAGCAGTGAGGTCTCGACTAGCGATGCCGGGGAGCTGTTTTTT.

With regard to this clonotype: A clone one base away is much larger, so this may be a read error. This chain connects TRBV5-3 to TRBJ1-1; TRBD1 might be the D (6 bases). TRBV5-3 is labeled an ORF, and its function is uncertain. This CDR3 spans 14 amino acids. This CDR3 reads CASSLGGASTEASF. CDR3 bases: TGTGCCAGCAGCTTGGGGGGGGCGAGTACTGAAGCTTCCTTT.

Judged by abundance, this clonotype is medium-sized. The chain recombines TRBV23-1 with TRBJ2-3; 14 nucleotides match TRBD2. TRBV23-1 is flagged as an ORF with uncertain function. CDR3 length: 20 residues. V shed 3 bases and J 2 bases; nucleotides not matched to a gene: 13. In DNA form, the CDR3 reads TGCGCCAGCAGTCATCGGAAACCTTGGACTAGCGGGAGGTACACAGATACGCAGTATTTT. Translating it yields CASSHRKPWTSGRYTDTQYF.

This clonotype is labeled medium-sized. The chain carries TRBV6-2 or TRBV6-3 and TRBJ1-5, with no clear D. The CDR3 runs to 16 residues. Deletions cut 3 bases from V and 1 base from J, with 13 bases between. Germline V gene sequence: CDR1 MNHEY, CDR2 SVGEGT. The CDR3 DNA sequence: TGTGCCAGCAGTTATTGGTTAGGTTTGAGCAATCAGCCCCAGCATTTT. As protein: CASSYWLGLSNQPQHF.

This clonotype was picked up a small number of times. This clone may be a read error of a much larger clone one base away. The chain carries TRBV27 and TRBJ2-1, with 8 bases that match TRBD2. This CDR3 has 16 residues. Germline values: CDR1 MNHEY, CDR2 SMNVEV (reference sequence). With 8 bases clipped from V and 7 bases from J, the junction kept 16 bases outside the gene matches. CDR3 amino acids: CASGPPNGRAANEQFF. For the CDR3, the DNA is TGTGCCAGCGGTCCCCCCAACGGGAGGGCCGCGAATGAGCAGTTCTTC.

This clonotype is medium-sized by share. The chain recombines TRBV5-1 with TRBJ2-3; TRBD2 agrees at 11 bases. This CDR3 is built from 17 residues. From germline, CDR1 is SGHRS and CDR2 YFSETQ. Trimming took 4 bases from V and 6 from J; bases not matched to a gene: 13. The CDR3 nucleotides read TGCGCCAGCAGCCTCTACCCACTAGCGGGAGTCGCCGATACGCAGTATTTT. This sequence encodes CASSLYPLAGVADTQYF.

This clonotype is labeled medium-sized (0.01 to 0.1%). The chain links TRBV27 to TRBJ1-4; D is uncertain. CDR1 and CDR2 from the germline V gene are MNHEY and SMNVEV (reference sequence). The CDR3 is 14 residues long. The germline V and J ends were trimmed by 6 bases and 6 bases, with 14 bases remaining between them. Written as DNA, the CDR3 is TGTGCCAGCAGGGAGGACGTCTGGGATGAAAAACTGTTTTTT. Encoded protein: CASREDVWDEKLFF.

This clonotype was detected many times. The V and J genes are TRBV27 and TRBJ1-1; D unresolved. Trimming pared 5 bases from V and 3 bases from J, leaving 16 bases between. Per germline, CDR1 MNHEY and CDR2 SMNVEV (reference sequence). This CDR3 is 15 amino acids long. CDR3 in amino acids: CASSQTWGSDTEAFF. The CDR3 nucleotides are TGTGCCAGCAGTCAAACCTGGGGAAGTGACACTGAAGCTTTCTTT.

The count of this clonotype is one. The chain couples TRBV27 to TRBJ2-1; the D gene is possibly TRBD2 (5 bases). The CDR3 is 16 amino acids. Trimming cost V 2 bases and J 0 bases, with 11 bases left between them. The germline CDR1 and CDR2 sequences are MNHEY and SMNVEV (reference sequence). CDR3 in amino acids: CASSLDSASSYNEQFF. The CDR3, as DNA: TGTGCCAGCAGTTTAGATAGCGCGAGCTCCTACAATGAGCAGTTCTTC.

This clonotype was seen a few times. The CDR3 DNA is TGCGCCAGCAGCCATCTGGACAGTTTCTATGGCTACACCTTC. This encodes CASSHLDSFYGYTF. This chain joins TRBV4-1 and TRBJ1-2; tentatively, D is TRBD1 (6 bases). Trimming took 3 bases from V and 4 from J, leaving 12 bases between them. Germline CDR1 is MGHRA and CDR2 is YSYEKL. This CDR3 has 14 amino acids.

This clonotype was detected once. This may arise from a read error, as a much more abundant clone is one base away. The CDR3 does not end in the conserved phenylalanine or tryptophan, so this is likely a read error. CDR3 coding DNA: TGTGCCAGCAGCCAAAAGCCTGACTACTCCTACGAGCAGTACTCC. Amino acids: CASSQKPDYSYEQYS. The chain is built from TRBV3-1 and TRBJ2-7, with a tentative D call TRBD2 (5 bases). This CDR3 spans 15 amino acids. The ends were cut back, 2 bases at V and 0 bases at J, with 11 bases in the middle. CDR1 is LGHDT and CDR2 is YNNKEL in the germline V gene (reference sequence).

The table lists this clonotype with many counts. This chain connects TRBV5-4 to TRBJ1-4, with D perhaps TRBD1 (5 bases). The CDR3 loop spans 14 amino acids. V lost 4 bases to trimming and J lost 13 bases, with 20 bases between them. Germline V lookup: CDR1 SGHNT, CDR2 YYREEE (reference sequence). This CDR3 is CASSQGPTMGGLFF. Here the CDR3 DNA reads TGTGCCAGCAGCCAGGGACCGACGATGGGGGGACTGTTTTTT.

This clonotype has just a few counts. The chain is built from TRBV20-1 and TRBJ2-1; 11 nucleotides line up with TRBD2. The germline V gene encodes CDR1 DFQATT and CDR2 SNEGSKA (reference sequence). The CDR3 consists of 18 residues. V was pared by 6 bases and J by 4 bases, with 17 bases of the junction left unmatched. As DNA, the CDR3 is TGCAGTGCCCCCCCCAGGCTAGCGGGAGGCACCACTTACAATGAGCAGTTCTTC. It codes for CSAPPRLAGGTTYNEQFF.

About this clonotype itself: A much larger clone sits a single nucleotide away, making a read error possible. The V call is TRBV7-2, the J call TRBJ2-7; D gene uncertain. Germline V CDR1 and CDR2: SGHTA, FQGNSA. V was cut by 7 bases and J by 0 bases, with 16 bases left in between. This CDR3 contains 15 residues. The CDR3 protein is CASTQHATSSYEQYF. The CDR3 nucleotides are TGTGCCAGCACCCAACACGCAACGAGCTCCTACGAGCAGTACTTC.

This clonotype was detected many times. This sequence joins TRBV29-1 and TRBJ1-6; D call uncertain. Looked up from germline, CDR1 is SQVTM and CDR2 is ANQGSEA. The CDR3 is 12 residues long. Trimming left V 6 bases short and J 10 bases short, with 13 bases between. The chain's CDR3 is CSVGVAGSPLHF. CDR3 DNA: TGCAGCGTAGGAGTTGCTGGATCACCCCTCCACTTT.

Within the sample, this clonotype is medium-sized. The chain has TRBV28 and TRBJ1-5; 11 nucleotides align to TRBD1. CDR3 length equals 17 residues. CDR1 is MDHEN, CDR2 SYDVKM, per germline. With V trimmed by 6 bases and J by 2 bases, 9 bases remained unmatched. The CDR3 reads CASRTGTGGVGNQPQHF. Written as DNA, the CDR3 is TGTGCCAGCAGAACCGGGACAGGGGGGGTCGGCAATCAGCCCCAGCATTTT.